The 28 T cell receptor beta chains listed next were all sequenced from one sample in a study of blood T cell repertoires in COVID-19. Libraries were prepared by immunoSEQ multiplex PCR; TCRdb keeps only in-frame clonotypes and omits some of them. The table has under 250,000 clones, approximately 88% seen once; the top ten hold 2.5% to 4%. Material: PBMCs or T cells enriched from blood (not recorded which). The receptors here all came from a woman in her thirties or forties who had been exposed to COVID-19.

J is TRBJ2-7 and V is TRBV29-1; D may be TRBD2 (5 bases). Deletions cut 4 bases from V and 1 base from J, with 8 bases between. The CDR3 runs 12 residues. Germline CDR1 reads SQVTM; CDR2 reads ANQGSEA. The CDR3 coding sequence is TGCAGCGTTGGGACTCTTTCCTACGAGCAGTACTTC. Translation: CSVGTLSYEQYF.

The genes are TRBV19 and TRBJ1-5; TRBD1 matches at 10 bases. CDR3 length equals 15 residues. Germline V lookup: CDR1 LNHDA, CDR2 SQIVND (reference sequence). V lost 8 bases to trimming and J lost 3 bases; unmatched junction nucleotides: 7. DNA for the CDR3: TGTGCCAGTGTGGGGACAGGGGTTTTCAATCAGCCCCAGCATTTT. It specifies CASVGTGVFNQPQHF.

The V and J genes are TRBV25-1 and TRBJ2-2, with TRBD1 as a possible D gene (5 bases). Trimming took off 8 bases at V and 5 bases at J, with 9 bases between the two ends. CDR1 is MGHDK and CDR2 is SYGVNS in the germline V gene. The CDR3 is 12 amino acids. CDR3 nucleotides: TGTGCCAGCCTTACAGGTACCGGGGAGCTGTTTTTT. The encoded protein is CASLTGTGELFF.

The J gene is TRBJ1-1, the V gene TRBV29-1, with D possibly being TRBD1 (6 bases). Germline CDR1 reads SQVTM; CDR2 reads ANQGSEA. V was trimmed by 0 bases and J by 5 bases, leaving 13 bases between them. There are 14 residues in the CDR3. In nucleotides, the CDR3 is TGCAGCGTTGAAGAAGGTGGGGGCGGAACTGAAGCTTTCTTT. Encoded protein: CSVEEGGGGTEAFF.

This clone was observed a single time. CDR3 DNA sequence: TGTGCCAGTCGAGTGACGGGGGGCAACACAGATACGCAGTATTTT. Its protein is CASRVTGGNTDTQYF. This chain connects TRBV6-5 to TRBJ2-3; tentatively, D is TRBD2 (7 bases). Between the trimmed V and J ends, which lost 9 bases and 2 bases, there was a span of 18 bases. This CDR3 is 15 amino acids long. In germline, CDR1 is MNHEY, CDR2 SVGAGI.

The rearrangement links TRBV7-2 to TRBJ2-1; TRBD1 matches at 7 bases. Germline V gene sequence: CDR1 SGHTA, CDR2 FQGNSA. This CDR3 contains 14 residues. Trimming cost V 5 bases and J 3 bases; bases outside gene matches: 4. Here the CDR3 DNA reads TGTGCCAGCAGCGGGGGACAGTTCTACAATGAGCAGTTCTTC. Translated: CASSGGQFYNEQFF.

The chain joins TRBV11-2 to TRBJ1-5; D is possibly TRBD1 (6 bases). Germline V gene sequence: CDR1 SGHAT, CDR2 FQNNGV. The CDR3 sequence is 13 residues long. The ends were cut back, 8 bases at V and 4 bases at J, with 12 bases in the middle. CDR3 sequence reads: CASSSRGNQPQHF. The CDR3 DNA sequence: TGTGCCAGCTCCTCCAGGGGAAATCAGCCCCAGCATTTT. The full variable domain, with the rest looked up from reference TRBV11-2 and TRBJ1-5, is EAGVAQSPRYKIIEKRQSVAFWCNPISGHATLYWYQQILGQGPKLLIQFQNNGVVDDSQLPKDRFSAERLKGVDSTLKIQPAKLEDSAVYLCASSSRGNQPQHFGDGTRLSIL.

The CDR3 region is CATERHDYEQYF. In nucleotides, the CDR3 is TGTGCCACCGAAAGACACGACTACGAGCAGTACTTC. The chain has TRBV7-3 and TRBJ2-7; D not resolved. The V end was cut by 10 bases, the J end by 3 bases, with 13 bases between. Per germline, CDR1 SGHTA and CDR2 FQGTGA. The CDR3 is 12 residues long.

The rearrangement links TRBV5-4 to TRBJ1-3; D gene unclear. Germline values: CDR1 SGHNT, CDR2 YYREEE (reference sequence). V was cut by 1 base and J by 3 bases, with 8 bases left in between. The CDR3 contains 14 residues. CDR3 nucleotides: TGTGCCAGCAGCTTGAAGCAGGTTGGAAACACCATATATTTT. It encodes CASSLKQVGNTIYF.

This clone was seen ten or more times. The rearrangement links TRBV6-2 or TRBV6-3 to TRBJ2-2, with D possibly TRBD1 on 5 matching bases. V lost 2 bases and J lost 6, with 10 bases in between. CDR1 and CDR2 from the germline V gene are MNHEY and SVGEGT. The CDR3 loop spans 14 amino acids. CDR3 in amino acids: CASSYGDSAGELFF. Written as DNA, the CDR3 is TGTGCCAGCAGTTACGGAGACAGCGCCGGGGAGCTGTTTTTT.

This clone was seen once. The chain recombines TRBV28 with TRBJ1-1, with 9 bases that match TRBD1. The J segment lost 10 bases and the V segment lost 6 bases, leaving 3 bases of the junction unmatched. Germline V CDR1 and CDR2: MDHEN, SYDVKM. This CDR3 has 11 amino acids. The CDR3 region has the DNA TGTGCCAGCAGCGAGGACAGGGGAGCTTTCTTT. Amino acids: CASSEDRGAFF.

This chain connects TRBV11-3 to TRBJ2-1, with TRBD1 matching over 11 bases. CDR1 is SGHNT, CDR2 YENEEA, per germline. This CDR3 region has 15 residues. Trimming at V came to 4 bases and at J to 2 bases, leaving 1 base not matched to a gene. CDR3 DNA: TGTGCCAGCAGCTGGGGACAGGGGGCCTACAATGAGCAGTTCTTC. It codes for CASSWGQGAYNEQFF.

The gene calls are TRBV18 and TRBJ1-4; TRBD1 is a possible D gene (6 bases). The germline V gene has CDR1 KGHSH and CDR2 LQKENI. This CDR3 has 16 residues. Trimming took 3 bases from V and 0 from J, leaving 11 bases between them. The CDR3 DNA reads TGTGCCAGCTCACCCCCCGGGACAACAACTAATGAAAAACTGTTTTTT. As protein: CASSPPGTTTNEKLFF.

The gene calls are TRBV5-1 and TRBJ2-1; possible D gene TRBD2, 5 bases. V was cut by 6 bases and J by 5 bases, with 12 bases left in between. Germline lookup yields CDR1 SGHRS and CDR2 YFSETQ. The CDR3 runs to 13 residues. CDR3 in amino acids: CASTPDFDNEQFF. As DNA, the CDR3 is TGCGCCAGCACTCCGGACTTTGACAATGAGCAGTTCTTC.

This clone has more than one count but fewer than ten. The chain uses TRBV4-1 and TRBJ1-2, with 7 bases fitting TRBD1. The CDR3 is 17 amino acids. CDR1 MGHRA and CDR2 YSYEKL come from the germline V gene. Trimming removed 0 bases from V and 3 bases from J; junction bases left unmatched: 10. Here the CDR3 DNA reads TGCGCCAGCAGCCAAGACAGGGGAACAGGGGCGGACTATGGCTACACCTTC. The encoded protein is CASSQDRGTGADYGYTF.

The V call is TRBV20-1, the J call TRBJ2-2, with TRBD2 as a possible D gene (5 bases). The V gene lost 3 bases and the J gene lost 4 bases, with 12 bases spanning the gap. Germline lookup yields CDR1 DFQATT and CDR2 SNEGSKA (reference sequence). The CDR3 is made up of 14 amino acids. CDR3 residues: CSASNRAGTGELFF. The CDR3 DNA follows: TGCAGTGCTAGTAATAGGGCGGGCACCGGGGAGCTGTTTTTT.

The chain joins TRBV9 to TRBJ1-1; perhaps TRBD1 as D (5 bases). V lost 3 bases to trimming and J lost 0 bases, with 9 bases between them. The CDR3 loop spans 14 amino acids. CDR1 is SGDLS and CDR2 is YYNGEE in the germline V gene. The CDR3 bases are TGTGCCAGCAGCGCAAGGGGAATGAACACTGAAGCTTTCTTT. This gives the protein CASSARGMNTEAFF.

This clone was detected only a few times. The CDR3 spells CASSLGGLDNEQFF. DNA of the CDR3: TGTGCCAGCAGTTTGGGGGGACTAGATAATGAGCAGTTCTTC. This chain connects TRBV27 to TRBJ2-1, with 8 bases aligning to TRBD2. This CDR3 contains 14 residues. CDR1 is MNHEY, CDR2 SMNVEV, per germline (reference sequence). The ends lost 3 bases at V and 7 bases at J; junction bases unmatched: 5.

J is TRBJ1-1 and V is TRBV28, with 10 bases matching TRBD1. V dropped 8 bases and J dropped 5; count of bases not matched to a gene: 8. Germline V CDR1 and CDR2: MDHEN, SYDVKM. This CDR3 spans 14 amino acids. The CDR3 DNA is TGTGCCAGCCTTCCACGACAGGGGGCGACTGAAGCTTTCTTT. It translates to CASLPRQGATEAFF.

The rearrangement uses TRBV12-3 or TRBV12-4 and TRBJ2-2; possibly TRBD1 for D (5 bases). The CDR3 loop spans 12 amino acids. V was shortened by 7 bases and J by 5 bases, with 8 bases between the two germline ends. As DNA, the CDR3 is TGTGCCAGCAATTCAGGGACCGGGGAGCTGTTTTTT. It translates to CASNSGTGELFF.

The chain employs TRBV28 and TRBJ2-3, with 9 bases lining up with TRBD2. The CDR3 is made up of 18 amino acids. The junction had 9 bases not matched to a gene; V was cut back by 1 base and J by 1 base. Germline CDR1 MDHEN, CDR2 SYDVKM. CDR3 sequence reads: CASSLFGSSSGGTDTQYF. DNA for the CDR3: TGTGCCAGCAGTTTATTCGGGTCTTCTAGCGGGGGCACAGATACGCAGTATTTT.

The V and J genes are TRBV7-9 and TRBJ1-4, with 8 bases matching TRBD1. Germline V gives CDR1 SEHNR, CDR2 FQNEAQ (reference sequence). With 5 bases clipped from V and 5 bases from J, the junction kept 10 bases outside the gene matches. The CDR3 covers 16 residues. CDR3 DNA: TGTGCCAGCAGCCTACCGCCGAGACAGGGGAATGAAAAACTGTTTTTT. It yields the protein CASSLPPRQGNEKLFF.

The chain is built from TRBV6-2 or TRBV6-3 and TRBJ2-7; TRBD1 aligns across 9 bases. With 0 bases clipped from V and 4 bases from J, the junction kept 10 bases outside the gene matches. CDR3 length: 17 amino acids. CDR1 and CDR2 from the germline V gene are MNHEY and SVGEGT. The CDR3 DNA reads TGTGCCAGCAGTTACTCGAGAAGGACAGGGGAAGGGTACGAGCAGTACTTC. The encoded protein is CASSYSRRTGEGYEQYF.

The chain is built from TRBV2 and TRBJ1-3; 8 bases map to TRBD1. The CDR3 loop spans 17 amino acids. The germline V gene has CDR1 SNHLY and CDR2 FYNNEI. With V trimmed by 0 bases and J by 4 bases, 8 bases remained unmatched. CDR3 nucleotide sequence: TGTGCCAGCAGTGAAGCCCTAGGCAGGGGGCTCGGAAACACCATATATTTT. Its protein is CASSEALGRGLGNTIYF.

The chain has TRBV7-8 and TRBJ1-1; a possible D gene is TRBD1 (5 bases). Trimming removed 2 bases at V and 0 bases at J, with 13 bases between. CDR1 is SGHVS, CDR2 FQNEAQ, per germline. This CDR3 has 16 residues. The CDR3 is CASSLRSKGLNTEAFF. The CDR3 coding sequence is TGTGCCAGCAGCTTAAGGTCAAAGGGGCTGAACACTGAAGCTTTCTTT.

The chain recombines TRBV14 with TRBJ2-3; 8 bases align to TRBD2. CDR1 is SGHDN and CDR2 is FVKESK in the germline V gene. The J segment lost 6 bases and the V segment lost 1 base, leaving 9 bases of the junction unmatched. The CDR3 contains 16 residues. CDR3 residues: CASSQVAGGVLDTQYF. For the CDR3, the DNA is TGTGCCAGCAGCCAAGTCGCGGGAGGCGTCCTGGATACGCAGTATTTT.

CDR3: CASSPGQGAPRELFF. The CDR3 DNA is TGTGCCAGCAGTCCGGGACAGGGGGCACCGAGAGAGCTGTTTTTT. The chain combines TRBV28 with TRBJ2-2; 12 bases match TRBD1. The V gene's germline CDR1 is MDHEN and CDR2 SYDVKM. J lost 11 bases, V lost 5 bases, and 9 bases had no gene match. There are 15 residues in the CDR3.

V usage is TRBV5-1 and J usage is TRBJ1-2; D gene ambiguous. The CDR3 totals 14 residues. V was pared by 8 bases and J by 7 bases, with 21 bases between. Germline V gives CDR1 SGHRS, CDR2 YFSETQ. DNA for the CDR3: TGCGCCAGTAGGAAGGGAGAGCAACTTTTTGGCTACACCTTC. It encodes CASRKGEQLFGYTF. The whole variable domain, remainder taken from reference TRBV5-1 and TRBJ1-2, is KAGVTQTPRYLIKTRGQQVTLSCSPISGHRSVSWYQQTPGQGLQFLFEYFSETQRNKGNFPGRFSGRQFSNSRSEMNVSTLELGDSALYLCASRKGEQLFGYTFGSGTRLTVV.